The 17 T cell receptor beta chains below were found in one sample sequenced in a study of blood T cells in healthy people across ages. A second PCR, run for roughly 6 to 11 cycles, used a sample-barcoded 5' primer plus a J-beta primer mix. TCRdb reanalysed the 5' RACE reads using MiXCR and keeps one entry per CDR3 protein. The sample holds nearly 800,000 distinct CDR3 sequences; around 50% are singletons and the top ten take approximately 24%. Material for sequencing was blood. These receptors came from a middle-aged man in good health.

V gene TRBV7-9 combines with J gene TRBJ2-7; 8 nucleotides match TRBD1. The J call may be wrong; the DNA end is better matched by TRBJ2-5. This CDR3 contains 14 residues. Germline V gene sequence: CDR1 SEHNR, CDR2 FQNEAQ (reference sequence). CDR3 nucleotides: TGTGCCAGCAGCACGGACAGGGTTGAGGAGACCCAGTACTTC. Residues: CASSTDRVEETQYF.

This clonotype was seen a few times. The chain combines TRBV20-1 with TRBJ2-5; tentative D call: TRBD2 (6 bases). The CDR3 sequence is 15 residues long. CDR1 and CDR2 from the germline V gene are DFQATT and SNEGSKA (reference sequence). Trimming left V 6 bases short and J 7 bases short, with 24 bases between. DNA for the CDR3: TGCAGTGCGGGGTTGGGTAGCGGTACCTCCGGGACCCAGTACTTC. Its translation is CSAGLGSGTSGTQYF.

The chain employs TRBV6-1 and TRBJ1-2; D is possibly TRBD1 (5 bases). Germline values: CDR1 MNHNS, CDR2 SASEGT. This CDR3 spans 17 amino acids. V was trimmed by 8 bases and J by 8 bases, leaving 30 bases between them. The CDR3 coding sequence is TGTGCCAGCCGACGACAGAGAACAGGCCCGCCTTGGGGAGGCTACACCTTC. Its translation is CASRRQRTGPPWGGYTF.

This sequence joins TRBV3-1 and TRBJ2-1; 10 bases match TRBD2. The J call may be faulty, since TRBJ2-7 better matches the DNA end. This CDR3 is 17 amino acids long. The germline gives CDR1 LGHDT, CDR2 YNNKEL (reference sequence). In DNA, the CDR3 is TGTGCCAGCAGCCAAGATTTGCTAGCGGGAGTCTATAATGAGCAGTACTTC. The encoded protein is CASSQDLLAGVYNEQYF.

This chain joins TRBV15 and TRBJ1-1, with a tentative D call TRBD1 (5 bases). This CDR3 is 14 amino acids long. With 1 base removed from V and 10 bases from J, the gap between germline ends came to 16 bases. Germline loops: CDR1 LNHNV, CDR2 YYDKDF (reference sequence). CDR3 nucleotides: TGTGCCACCAGCAGAGGGGGGATAGGGGCGGCAGCTTTCTTT. Encoded protein: CATSRGGIGAAAFF.

The gene calls are TRBV11-2 and TRBJ1-2; D is ambiguous. The V end lost 4 bases, the J end lost 4 bases, and 7 bases lay between the germline ends. In germline, CDR1 is SGHAT, CDR2 FQNNGV. The CDR3 sequence is 12 residues long. The CDR3 is CASSSPFYGYTF. The CDR3 DNA reads TGTGCCAGCAGCTCCCCCTTCTATGGCTACACCTTC.

This chain links TRBV6-5 with TRBJ2-3, with 10 bases identical to TRBD2. Trimming at V came to 2 bases and at J to 5 bases, leaving 7 bases not matched to a gene. The CDR3 contains 16 residues. Germline V gives CDR1 MNHEY, CDR2 SVGAGI. CDR3 loop: CASSYPNPSGRDTQYF. The CDR3 DNA follows: TGTGCCAGCAGTTACCCTAACCCTAGCGGGAGAGATACGCAGTATTTT.

This clonotype has only one observation. This chain connects TRBV7-8 to TRBJ2-7; 8 nucleotides align to TRBD2. TRBJ2-5 explains the end of the DNA better; the J call may be wrong. CDR1 is SGHVS, CDR2 FQNEAQ, per germline. CDR3 length equals 17 residues. CDR3 protein: CASSRLSGGTGRETQYF. The CDR3 DNA sequence: TGTGCCAGCAGCAGACTATCGGGAGGGACTGGACGCGAGACCCAGTACTTC.

In DNA form, the CDR3 reads TGTGCCAGCAGTGACGAGGGGTACGGCACAGATACGCAGTATTTT. Amino acid sequence: CASSDEGYGTDTQYF. The chain links TRBV2 to TRBJ2-3, with D possibly being TRBD1 or TRBD2 (5 bases each). Germline lookup yields CDR1 SNHLY and CDR2 FYNNEI. The V gene lost 3 bases and the J gene lost 1 base, with 11 bases spanning the gap. The CDR3 sequence is 15 residues long.

The chain combines TRBV29-1 with TRBJ2-7; no reliable D call. This CDR3 is built from 13 residues. Germline assignment: CDR1 SQVTM and CDR2 ANQGSEA. V was shortened by 5 bases and J by 7 bases, with 18 bases between the two germline ends. This CDR3 is CSVSGGPWDEQYF. CDR3 nucleotide sequence: TGCAGCGTTTCAGGCGGTCCCTGGGATGAGCAGTACTTC.

The rearrangement links TRBV28 to TRBJ2-1; D gene uncertain. CDR1 is MDHEN and CDR2 is SYDVKM in the germline V gene. The CDR3 loop spans 11 amino acids. Trimming removed 8 bases from V and 7 bases from J, with 9 bases in between. As DNA, the CDR3 is TGTGCCAGCCCGCACGGTAATGAGCAGTTCTTC. Translated, it gives CASPHGNEQFF.

This rearrangement joins TRBV6-2 or TRBV6-3 to TRBJ2-2; D is unresolved. Deletions cut 9 bases from V and 2 bases from J, with 13 bases between. The CDR3 is 14 amino acids. Germline values: CDR1 MNHEY, CDR2 SVGEGT. The CDR3 coding sequence is TGTGCCAGTAATAGTAATGGAAACACCGGGGAGCTGTTTTTT. Protein product: CASNSNGNTGELFF.

This clonotype was counted between two and nine times. The J gene is TRBJ2-3, the V gene TRBV29-1, with a weak D call TRBD1 (6 bases). Germline V gene lookup returns CDR1 SQVTM and CDR2 ANQGSEA. The CDR3 runs 16 residues. Deletions cut 0 bases from V and 4 bases from J, with 17 bases between. CDR3 amino acids: CSVEDLPGHGADTQYF. In nucleotides, the CDR3 is TGCAGCGTTGAAGATCTCCCGGGACATGGCGCAGATACGCAGTATTTT.

The table lists this clonotype with a count of one. The chain is built from TRBV28 and TRBJ1-2; D unresolved. Germline loops: CDR1 MDHEN, CDR2 SYDVKM. The CDR3 spans 10 residues. The ends were cut back, 6 bases at V and 8 bases at J, with 7 bases in the middle. In nucleotides, the CDR3 is TGTGCCAGCAGGGCCGCGGGCTACACCTTC. Protein product: CASRAAGYTF.

This clonotype occurred a few times. As DNA, the CDR3 is TGTGCCAGCAGCTTGTGGGTCTCTGGGGCCAACGTCCTGACTTTC. Protein product: CASSLWVSGANVLTF. The V and J genes are TRBV27 and TRBJ2-6; D unresolved. Trimming pared 6 bases from V and 0 bases from J, leaving 9 bases between. This CDR3 has 15 residues. The germline gives CDR1 MNHEY, CDR2 SMNVEV (reference sequence).

This chain links TRBV20-1 with TRBJ1-4; D is undetermined. V gave up 1 base and J gave up 12 bases, with 9 bases separating them. Germline V CDR1 and CDR2: DFQATT, SNEGSKA (reference sequence). The CDR3 covers 11 residues. Written as DNA, the CDR3 is TGCAGTGCTAGAGCGGGCAATGAACTGTTTTTT. This encodes CSARAGNELFF.

The V call is TRBV30, the J call TRBJ2-3; D is undetermined. Germline V lookup: CDR1 GTSNPN, CDR2 SVGIG (reference sequence). The CDR3 spans 14 residues. V gave up 0 bases and J gave up 0 bases, with 7 bases separating them. In DNA form, the CDR3 reads TGTGCCTGGAGTGTTGGAGTAAGCACAGATACGCAGTATTTT. Translation gives CAWSVGVSTDTQYF.